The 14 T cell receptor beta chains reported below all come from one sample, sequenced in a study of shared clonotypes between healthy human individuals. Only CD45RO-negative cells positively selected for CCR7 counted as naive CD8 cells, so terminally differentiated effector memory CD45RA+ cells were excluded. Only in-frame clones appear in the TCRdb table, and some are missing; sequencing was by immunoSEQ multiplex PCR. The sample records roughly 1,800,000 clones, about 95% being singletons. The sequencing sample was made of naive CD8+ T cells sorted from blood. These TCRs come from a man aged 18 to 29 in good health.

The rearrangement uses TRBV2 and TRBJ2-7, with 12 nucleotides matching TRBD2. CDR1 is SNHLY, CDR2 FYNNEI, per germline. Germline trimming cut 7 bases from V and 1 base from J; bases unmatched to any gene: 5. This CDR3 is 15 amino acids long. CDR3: CASKRLAGVSYEQYF. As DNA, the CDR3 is TGTGCCAGCAAGCGACTAGCGGGAGTTTCCTACGAGCAGTACTTC.

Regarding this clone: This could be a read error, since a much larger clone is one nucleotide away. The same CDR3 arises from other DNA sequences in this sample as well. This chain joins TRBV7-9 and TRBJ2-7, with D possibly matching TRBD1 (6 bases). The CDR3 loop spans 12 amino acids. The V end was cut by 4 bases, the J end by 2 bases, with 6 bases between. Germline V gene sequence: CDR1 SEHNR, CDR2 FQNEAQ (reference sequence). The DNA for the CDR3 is TGTGCCAGCAGCTCAGGGGCCTACGAGCAGTACTTC. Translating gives CASSSGAYEQYF.

Here the CDR3 reads CAISESLAPYEQYF. DNA for the CDR3: TGTGCCATCAGTGAGTCTTTGGCCCCCTACGAGCAGTACTTC. This rearrangement joins TRBV10-3 to TRBJ2-7, with D hard to call. Trimming took off 0 bases at V and 2 bases at J, with 8 bases between the two ends. CDR1 is ENHRY and CDR2 is SYGVKD in the germline V gene. The CDR3 length is 14 residues.

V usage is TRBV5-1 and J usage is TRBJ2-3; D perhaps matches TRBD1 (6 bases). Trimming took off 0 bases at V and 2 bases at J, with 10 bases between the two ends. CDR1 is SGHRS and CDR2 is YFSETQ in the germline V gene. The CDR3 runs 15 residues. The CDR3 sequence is CASSLEDRLTDTQYF. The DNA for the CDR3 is TGCGCCAGCAGCTTGGAGGACAGACTCACAGATACGCAGTATTTT. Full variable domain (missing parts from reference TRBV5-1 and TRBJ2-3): KAGVTQTPRYLIKTRGQQVTLSCSPISGHRSVSWYQQTPGQGLQFLFEYFSETQRNKGNFPGRFSGRQFSNSRSEMNVSTLELGDSALYLCASSLEDRLTDTQYFGPGTRLTVL.

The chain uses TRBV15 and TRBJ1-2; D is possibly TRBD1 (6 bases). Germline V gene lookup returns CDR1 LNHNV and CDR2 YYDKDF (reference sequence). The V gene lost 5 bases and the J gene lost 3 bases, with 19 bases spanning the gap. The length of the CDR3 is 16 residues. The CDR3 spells CATSAGGGTGDYGYTF. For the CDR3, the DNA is TGTGCCACCAGCGCCGGAGGGGGGACGGGGGACTATGGCTACACCTTC.

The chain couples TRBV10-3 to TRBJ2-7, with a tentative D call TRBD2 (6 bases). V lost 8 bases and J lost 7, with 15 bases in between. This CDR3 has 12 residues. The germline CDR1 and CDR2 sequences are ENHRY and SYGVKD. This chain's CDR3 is CAIGRGYDEQYF. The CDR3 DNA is TGTGCCATCGGGCGGGGCTACGATGAGCAGTACTTC.

CDR3 loop: CASSYTGTQNNEQFF. CDR3 DNA sequence: TGTGCCAGCAGTTACACCGGGACACAAAACAATGAGCAGTTCTTC. The genes are TRBV5-6 and TRBJ2-1; maybe TRBD1 (6 bases). CDR1 is SGHDT and CDR2 is YYEEEE in the germline V gene. Trimming left V 5 bases short and J 5 bases short, with 17 bases between. This CDR3 has 15 residues.

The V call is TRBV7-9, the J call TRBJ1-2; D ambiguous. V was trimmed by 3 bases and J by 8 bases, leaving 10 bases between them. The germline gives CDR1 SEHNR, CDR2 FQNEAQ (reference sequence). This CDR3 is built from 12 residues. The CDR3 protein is CASSLAGGGYTF. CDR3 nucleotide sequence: TGTGCCAGCAGCTTGGCGGGAGGAGGCTACACCTTC. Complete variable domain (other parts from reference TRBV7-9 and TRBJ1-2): DTGVSQNPRHKITKRGQNVTFRCDPISEHNRLYWYRQTLGQGPEFLTYFQNEAQLEKSRLLSDRFSAERPKGSFSTLEIQRTEQGDSAMYLCASSLAGGGYTFGSGTRLTVV.

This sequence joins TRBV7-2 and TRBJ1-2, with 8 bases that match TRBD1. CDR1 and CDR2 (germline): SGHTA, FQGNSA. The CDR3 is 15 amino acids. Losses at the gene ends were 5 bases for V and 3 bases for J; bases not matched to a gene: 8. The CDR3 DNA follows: TGTGCCAGCAGCCACTGGCAGGGGGCTCACTATGGCTACACCTTC. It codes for CASSHWQGAHYGYTF.

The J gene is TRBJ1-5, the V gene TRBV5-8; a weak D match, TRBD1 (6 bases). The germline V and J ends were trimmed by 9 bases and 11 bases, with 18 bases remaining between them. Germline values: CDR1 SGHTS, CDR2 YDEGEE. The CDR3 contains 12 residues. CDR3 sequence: CATQLGGDAQHF. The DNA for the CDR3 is TGTGCCACCCAATTAGGGGGGGACGCCCAGCATTTT. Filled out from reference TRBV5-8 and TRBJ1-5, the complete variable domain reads EAGVTQSPTHLIKTRGQQATLRCSPISGHTSVYWYQQALGLGLQFLLWYDEGEERNRGNFPPRFSGRQFPNYSSELNVNALELEDSALYLCATQLGGDAQHFGDGTRLSIL.

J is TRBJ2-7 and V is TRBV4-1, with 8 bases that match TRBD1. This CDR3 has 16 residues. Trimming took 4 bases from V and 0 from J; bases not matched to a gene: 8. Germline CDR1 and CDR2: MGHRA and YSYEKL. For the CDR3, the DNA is TGCGCCAGCAGCCCTCCCGGACAGGGTGGCTCCTACGAGCAGTACTTC. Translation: CASSPPGQGGSYEQYF.

The CDR3 sequence is CASSLFRVSEAFF. The CDR3 nucleotides read TGTGCCAGCAGCTTATTTAGGGTCTCTGAAGCTTTCTTT. The V gene is TRBV11-2, the J gene TRBJ1-1; D not resolved. CDR1 and CDR2 from the germline V gene are SGHAT and FQNNGV. The CDR3 sequence is 13 residues long. Deletions cut 2 bases from V and 6 bases from J, with 10 bases between.

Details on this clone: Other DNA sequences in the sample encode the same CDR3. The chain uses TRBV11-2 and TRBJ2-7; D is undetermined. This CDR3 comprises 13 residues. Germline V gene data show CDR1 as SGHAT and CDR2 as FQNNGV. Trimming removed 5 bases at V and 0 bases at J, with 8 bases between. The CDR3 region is CASSPRLSYEQYF. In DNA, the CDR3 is TGTGCCAGCAGCCCCCGGCTCTCCTACGAGCAGTACTTC. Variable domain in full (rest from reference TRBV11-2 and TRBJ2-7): EAGVAQSPRYKIIEKRQSVAFWCNPISGHATLYWYQQILGQGPKLLIQFQNNGVVDDSQLPKDRFSAERLKGVDSTLKIQPAKLEDSAVYLCASSPRLSYEQYFGPGTRLTVT.

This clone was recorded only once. As DNA, the CDR3 is TGTGCCAGCAGCCCGGACAGGCCTAATGGGGTGGTGTTTTTT. Protein product: CASSPDRPNGVVFF. The chain carries TRBV28 and TRBJ1-4, with 7 nucleotides matching TRBD1. The CDR3 has 14 amino acids. Trimming cost V 6 bases and J 15 bases; bases outside gene matches: 16. The germline V gene encodes CDR1 MDHEN and CDR2 SYDVKM.